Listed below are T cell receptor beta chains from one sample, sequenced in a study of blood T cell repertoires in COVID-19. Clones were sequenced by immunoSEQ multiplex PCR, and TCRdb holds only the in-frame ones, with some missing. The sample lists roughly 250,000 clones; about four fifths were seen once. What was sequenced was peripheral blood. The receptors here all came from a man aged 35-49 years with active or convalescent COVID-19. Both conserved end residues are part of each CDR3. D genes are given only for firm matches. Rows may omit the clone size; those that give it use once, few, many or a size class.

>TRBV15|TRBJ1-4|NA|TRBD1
TGTGCCACCAGCCCTAGGACAGGGAACGAAAAACTGTTTTTT
CATSPRTGNEKLFF
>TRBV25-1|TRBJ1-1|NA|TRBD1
TGTGCCAGCAGTGGAGGACAGGCATCGAATACTGAAGCTTTCTTT
CASSGGQASNTEAFF
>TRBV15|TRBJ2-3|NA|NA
TGTGCCACCAGCAGCCCCAGATCTAGCACAGATACGCAGTATTTT
CATSSPRSSTDTQYF
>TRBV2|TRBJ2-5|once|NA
TGTGCCAGCAGTCCTAACTGGCAAGAGACCCAGTACTTC
CASSPNWQETQYF
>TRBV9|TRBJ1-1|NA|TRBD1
TGTGCCAGCAGCATGCGACAGGGGCCGAACACTGAAGCTTTCTTT
CASSMRQGPNTEAFF
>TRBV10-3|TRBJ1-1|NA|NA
TGTGCCATCAGCCTGGCAGGGGAAGGTAACACTGAAGCTTTCTTT
CAISLAGEGNTEAFF
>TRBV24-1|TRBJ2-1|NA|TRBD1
TGTGCCACCAGTGATTTGCGGGACAGGGGAGGCAATGAGCAGTTCTTC
CATSDLRDRGGNEQFF
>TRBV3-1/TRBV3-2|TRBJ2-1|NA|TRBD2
TGTGCCAGCAGCTCCGGGAGTAGCGGGGTATCCTACAATGAGCAGTTCTTC
CASSSGSSGVSYNEQFF
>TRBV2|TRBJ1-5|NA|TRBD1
TGTGCCAGCAGTGTGTCAGGGGGCAACCAGCCCCAGCATTTT
CASSVSGGNQPQHF
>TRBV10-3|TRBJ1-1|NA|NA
TGTGCCATCAGGATGACAGAGACGAACACTGAAGCTTTCTTT
CAIRMTETNTEAFF
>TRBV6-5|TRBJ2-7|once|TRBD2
TGTGCCAGCAGTTACTTATCGGGTAGCGGGAGAAACCAGTACTTC
CASSYLSGSGRNQYF
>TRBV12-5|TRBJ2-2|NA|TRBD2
TGTGCTAGTGGTTTGGCCCCGACTAGCGGGAGAAGGACCGGGGAGCTGTTTTTT
CASGLAPTSGRRTGELFF
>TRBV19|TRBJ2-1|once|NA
TGTGCCAGTAGTATTCAGGATCGCAATGAGCAGTTCTTC
CASSIQDRNEQFF
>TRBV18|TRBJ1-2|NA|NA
TGTGCCAGCTCACCGGGACACCTTAACTATGGCTACACCTTC
CASSPGHLNYGYTF
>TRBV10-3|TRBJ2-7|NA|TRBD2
TGTGCCATCAGTGAAGGACTAGCTAGCGAGCAGTACTTC
CAISEGLASEQYF
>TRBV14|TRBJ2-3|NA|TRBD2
TGTGCCAGCAGCCAACGACTAGCGGGAAACACAGATACGCAGTATTTT
CASSQRLAGNTDTQYF
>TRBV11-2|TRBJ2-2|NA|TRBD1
TGTGCCAGCAGTAGGGGGCCCGGGGAGCTGTTTTTT
CASSRGPGELFF